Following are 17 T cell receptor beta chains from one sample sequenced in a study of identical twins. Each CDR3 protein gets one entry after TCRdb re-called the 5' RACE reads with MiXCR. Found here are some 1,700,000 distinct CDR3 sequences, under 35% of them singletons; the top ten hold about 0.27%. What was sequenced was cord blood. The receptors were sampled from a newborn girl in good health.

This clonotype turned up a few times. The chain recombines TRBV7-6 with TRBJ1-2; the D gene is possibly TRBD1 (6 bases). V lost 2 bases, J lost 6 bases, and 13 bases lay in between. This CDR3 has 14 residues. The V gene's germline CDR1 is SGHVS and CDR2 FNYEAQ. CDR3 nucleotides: TGTGCCAGCAGCTTAATTGGGGGGGCGAATGGCTACACCTTC. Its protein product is CASSLIGGANGYTF.

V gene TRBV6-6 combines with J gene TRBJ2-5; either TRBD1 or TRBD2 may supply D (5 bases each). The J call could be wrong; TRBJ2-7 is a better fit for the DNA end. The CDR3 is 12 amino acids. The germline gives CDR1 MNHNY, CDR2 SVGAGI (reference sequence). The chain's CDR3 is CASYGGIYEQYF. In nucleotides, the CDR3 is TGTGCCAGCTATGGGGGAATCTACGAGCAGTACTTC.

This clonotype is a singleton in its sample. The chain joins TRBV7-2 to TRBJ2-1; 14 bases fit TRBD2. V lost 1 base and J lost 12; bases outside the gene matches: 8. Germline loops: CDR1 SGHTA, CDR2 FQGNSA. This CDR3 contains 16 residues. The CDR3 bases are TGTGCCAGCAGCTTAGAGGGACTAGCGGGAGTTCTTCGGCAGTTCTTC. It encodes CASSLEGLAGVLRQFF.

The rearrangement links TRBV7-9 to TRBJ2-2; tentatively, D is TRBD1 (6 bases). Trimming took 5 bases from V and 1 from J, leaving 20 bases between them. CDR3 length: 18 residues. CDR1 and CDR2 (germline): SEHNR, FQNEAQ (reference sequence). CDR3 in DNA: TGTGCCAGCAGCCCAGTTGGATCCGGGACACTGAACACCGGGGAGCTGTTTTTT. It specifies CASSPVGSGTLNTGELFF.

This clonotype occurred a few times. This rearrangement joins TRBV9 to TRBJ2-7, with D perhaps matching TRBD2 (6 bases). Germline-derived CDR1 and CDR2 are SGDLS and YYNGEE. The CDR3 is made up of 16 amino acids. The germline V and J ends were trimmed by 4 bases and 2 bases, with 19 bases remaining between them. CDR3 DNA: TGTGCCAGCAGCTCATCTGGGGGGAATGGGGCCTACGAGCAGTACTTC. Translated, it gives CASSSSGGNGAYEQYF.

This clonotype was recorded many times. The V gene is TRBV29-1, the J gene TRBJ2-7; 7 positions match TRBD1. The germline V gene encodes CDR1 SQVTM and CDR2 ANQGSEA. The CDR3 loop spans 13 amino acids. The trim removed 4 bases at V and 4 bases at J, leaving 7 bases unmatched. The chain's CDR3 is CSVVTGRSYEQYF. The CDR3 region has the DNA TGCAGCGTTGTGACAGGGCGCTCTTACGAGCAGTACTTC.

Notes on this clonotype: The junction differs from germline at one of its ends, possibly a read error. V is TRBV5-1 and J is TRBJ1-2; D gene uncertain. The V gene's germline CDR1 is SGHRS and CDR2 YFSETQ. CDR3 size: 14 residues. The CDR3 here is CASNLWAVNYGYTF. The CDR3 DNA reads TGCGCCAGCAACTTGTGGGCGGTTAACTATGGCTACACCTTC.

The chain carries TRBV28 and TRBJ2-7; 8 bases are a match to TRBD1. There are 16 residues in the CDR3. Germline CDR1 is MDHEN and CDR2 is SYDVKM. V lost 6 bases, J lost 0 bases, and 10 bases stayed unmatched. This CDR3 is CASSPLAGGHSYEQYF. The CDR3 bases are TGTGCCAGCAGCCCCTTAGCAGGGGGCCACTCCTACGAGCAGTACTTC.

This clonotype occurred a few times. DNA of the CDR3: TGTGCCAGCAGCCCGACTAGGGTCCGCCAAGAGACCCAGTACTTC. Amino acids: CASSPTRVRQETQYF. This sequence joins TRBV4-2 and TRBJ2-5; D perhaps matches TRBD2 (6 bases). The germline V and J ends were trimmed by 4 bases and 1 base, with 13 bases remaining between them. The CDR3 is 15 amino acids. The V gene's germline CDR1 is LGHNA and CDR2 YNFKEQ.

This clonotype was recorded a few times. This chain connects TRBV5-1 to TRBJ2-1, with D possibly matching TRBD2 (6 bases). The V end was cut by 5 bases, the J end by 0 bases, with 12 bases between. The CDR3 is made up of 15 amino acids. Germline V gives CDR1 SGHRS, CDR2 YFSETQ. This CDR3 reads CASRPDGSSYNEQFF. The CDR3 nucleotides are TGCGCCAGCAGACCAGACGGGAGCTCCTACAATGAGCAGTTCTTC. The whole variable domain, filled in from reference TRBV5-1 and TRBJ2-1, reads KAGVTQTPRYLIKTRGQQVTLSCSPISGHRSVSWYQQTPGQGLQFLFEYFSETQRNKGNFPGRFSGRQFSNSRSEMNVSTLELGDSALYLCASRPDGSSYNEQFFGPGTRLTVL.

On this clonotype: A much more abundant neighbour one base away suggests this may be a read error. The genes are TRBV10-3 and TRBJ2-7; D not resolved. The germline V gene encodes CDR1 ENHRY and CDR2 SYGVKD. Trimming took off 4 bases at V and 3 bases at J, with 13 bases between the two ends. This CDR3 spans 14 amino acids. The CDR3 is CAISGVASFYEQYF. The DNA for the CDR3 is TGTGCCATCAGTGGCGTGGCCTCTTTCTACGAGCAGTACTTC.

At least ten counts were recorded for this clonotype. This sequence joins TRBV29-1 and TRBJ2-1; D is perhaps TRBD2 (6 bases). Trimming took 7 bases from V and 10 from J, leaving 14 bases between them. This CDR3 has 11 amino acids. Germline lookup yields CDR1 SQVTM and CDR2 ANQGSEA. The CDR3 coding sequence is TGCAGCGCCGGACTAATCGACGAGCAGTTCTTC. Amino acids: CSAGLIDEQFF.

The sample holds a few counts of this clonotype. CDR3 in amino acids: CAISESSDYMGEQYF. In nucleotides, the CDR3 is TGTGCCATCAGTGAGTCTTCGGACTATATGGGAGAGCAGTACTTC. The J gene is TRBJ2-7, the V gene TRBV10-3; the D gene is possibly TRBD2 (6 bases). Germline CDR1 reads ENHRY; CDR2 reads SYGVKD. CDR3 length: 15 residues. V was cut by 0 bases and J by 7 bases, with 16 bases left in between.

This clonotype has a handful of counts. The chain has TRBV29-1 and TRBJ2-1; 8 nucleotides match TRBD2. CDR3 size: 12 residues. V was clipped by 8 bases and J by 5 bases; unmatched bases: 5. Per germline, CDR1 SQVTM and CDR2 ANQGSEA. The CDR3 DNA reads TGCAGCTGGCGGGGGGCGGACAATGAGCAGTTCTTC. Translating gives CSWRGADNEQFF.

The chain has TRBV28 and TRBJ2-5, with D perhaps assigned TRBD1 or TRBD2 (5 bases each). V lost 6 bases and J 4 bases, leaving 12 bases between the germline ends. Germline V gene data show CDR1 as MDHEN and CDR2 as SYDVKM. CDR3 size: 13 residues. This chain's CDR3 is CASRGPIPETQYF. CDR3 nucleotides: TGTGCCAGCAGGGGACCGATCCCAGAGACCCAGTACTTC.

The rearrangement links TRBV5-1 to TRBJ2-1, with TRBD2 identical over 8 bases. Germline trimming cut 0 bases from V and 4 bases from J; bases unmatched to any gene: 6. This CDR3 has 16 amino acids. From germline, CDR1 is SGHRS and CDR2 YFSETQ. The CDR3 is CASSLAGGLIYNEQFF. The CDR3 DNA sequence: TGCGCCAGCAGCTTGGCGGGGGGGCTAATATACAATGAGCAGTTCTTC.

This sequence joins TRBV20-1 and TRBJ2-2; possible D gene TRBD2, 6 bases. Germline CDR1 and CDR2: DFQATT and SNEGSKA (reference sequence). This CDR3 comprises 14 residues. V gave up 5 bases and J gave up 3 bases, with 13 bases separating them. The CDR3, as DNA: TGCAGTGCTCTAGGACTACAATACACCGGGGAGCTGTTTTTT. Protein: CSALGLQYTGELFF.